These 25 T cell receptor beta chains came from one sample sequenced in a study of blood T cell repertoires in COVID-19 (dated by TCRdb to 2018 to 2020). The library relied on the immunoSEQ multiplex PCR assay. TCRdb holds this immuneACCESS table with in-frame rearrangements only. Some clones are missing; in checked studies, unresolved V genes explain under half, and the rest has no known cause. This sample holds just over 90,000 clones; about 80% were observed only once. Jointly, the top ten make up over 6% of the sample. The sample comprised peripheral blood. These receptors all come from a man between 65 and 85 years old with acute or convalescent COVID-19.

The V and J genes are TRBV5-1 and TRBJ1-2; D possibly corresponds to TRBD1 (5 bases). This CDR3 region has 13 residues. Germline lookup yields CDR1 SGHRS and CDR2 YFSETQ. V lost 1 base to trimming and J lost 10 bases, with 14 bases between them. CDR3: CASSLLQGVDYTF. The CDR3, as DNA: TGCGCCAGCAGCTTGTTGCAGGGTGTGGACTACACCTTC.

In this sample, this clone turned up once. The chain recombines TRBV11-2 with TRBJ2-7; TRBD2 matches 8 bases. CDR3 length: 16 amino acids. Germline CDR1 reads SGHAT; CDR2 reads FQNNGV. V gave up 3 bases and J gave up 2 bases; unmatched junction bases: 9. CDR3 sequence: CASSFLPGTRTYEQYF. The CDR3 region has the DNA TGTGCCAGCAGCTTCCTCCCCGGGACTAGGACCTACGAGCAGTACTTC.

The genes are TRBV6-5 and TRBJ1-1; D perhaps matches TRBD1 (5 bases). There are 13 residues in the CDR3. Germline V gene sequence: CDR1 MNHEY, CDR2 SVGAGI. Trimming cost V 7 bases and J 2 bases, with 11 bases left between them. This CDR3 is CASTLGENTEAFF. The CDR3 DNA reads as TGTGCCAGCACCCTAGGGGAAAACACTGAAGCTTTCTTT.

The rearrangement links TRBV7-9 to TRBJ2-7, with D possibly being TRBD2 (6 bases). Germline V CDR1 and CDR2: SEHNR, FQNEAQ (reference sequence). V lost 5 bases to trimming and J lost 1 base, with 15 bases between them. This CDR3 is built from 15 residues. The CDR3 region has the DNA TGTGCCAGCAGCCCACGGGGGACGGAATCCTACGAGCAGTACTTC. Translated, it gives CASSPRGTESYEQYF.

This chain joins TRBV3-1 (or the pseudogene TRBV3-2) and TRBJ2-3; 9 bases align to TRBD2. With V trimmed by 2 bases and J by 5 bases, 8 bases remained unmatched. The CDR3 has 16 residues. Germline V lookup: CDR1 LGHDT, CDR2 YNNKEL (reference sequence). DNA for the CDR3: TGTGCCAGCAGCCAACTTTCTAGCGGGGCATTAGATACGCAGTATTTT. Residues: CASSQLSSGALDTQYF.

This clone was seen only once. The DNA of the CDR3 is TGTGCCAGCAGTTACCTGACAGGGGGAAGGGGTGGCTACACCTTC. Residues: CASSYLTGGRGGYTF. The V gene is TRBV6-5, the J gene TRBJ1-2; 9 bases are shared with TRBD1. Trimming took 2 bases from V and 7 from J; bases not matched to a gene: 8. CDR3 length: 15 residues. CDR1 and CDR2 from the germline V gene are MNHEY and SVGAGI.

This sequence joins TRBV30 and TRBJ2-6; maybe TRBD1 (6 bases). Germline V gene data show CDR1 as GTSNPN and CDR2 as SVGIG (reference sequence). This CDR3 comprises 16 residues. Trimming took off 1 base at V and 0 bases at J, with 10 bases between the two ends. The DNA of the CDR3 is TGTGCCTGGAGTGCCCAGGGGCGCTCTGGGGCCAACGTCCTGACTTTC. Its protein product is CAWSAQGRSGANVLTF.

This chain connects TRBV2 to TRBJ2-7; weak D call: TRBD2 (6 bases). V lost 4 bases, J lost 4 bases, and 20 bases lay in between. The CDR3 totals 16 residues. The germline V gene encodes CDR1 SNHLY and CDR2 FYNNEI. The CDR3 spells CASSVGPGGQIYEQYF. CDR3 DNA: TGTGCCAGCAGTGTAGGTCCCGGGGGTCAGATATACGAGCAGTACTTC.

The J gene is TRBJ2-2, the V gene TRBV21-1; the table's D call TRBD2 went unverified against the DNA. TRBV21-1 is a known pseudogene. This CDR3 is 23 amino acids long. CDR3 sequence (DNA): TGTGCCAGCAGCAAAAGGAGTCTCCGTGGACAGAGTTTTAGCGGGACGGGCACCGGGGAGCTGTTTTTT. It codes for CASSKRSLRGQSFSGTGTGELFF.

V and J are TRBV18 and TRBJ1-1; TRBD1 might be the D (5 bases). The ends were cut back, 2 bases at V and 0 bases at J, with 10 bases in the middle. The CDR3 spans 15 residues. CDR1 and CDR2 (germline): KGHSH, LQKENI. The CDR3 spells CASSPDNRMNTEAFF. The CDR3 nucleotides are TGTGCCAGCTCACCAGATAACAGGATGAACACTGAAGCTTTCTTT.

This clone was counted between two and nine times. The sample has other DNA sequences that encode this CDR3 too. V is TRBV28 and J is TRBJ1-1; D is ambiguous. Germline lookup yields CDR1 MDHEN and CDR2 SYDVKM. The V and J ends lost 6 bases and 1 base respectively, with 12 bases between them. The CDR3 has 14 residues. The CDR3 region is CASSPGGRNTEAFF. The CDR3 region has the DNA TGTGCCAGCAGCCCTGGAGGAAGGAACACTGAAGCTTTCTTT.

The V call is TRBV4-2, the J call TRBJ1-1; no firm D call. Germline values: CDR1 LGHNA, CDR2 YNFKEQ. The CDR3 is 14 amino acids. The germline V and J ends were trimmed by 1 base and 4 bases, with 10 bases remaining between them. The CDR3 loop reads CASSQVTVSTEAFF. In DNA form, the CDR3 reads TGTGCCAGCAGCCAAGTCACAGTCAGCACTGAAGCTTTCTTT.

This sequence joins TRBV6-5 and TRBJ1-1; 7 bases line up with TRBD1. This CDR3 has 12 amino acids. The germline V gene has CDR1 MNHEY and CDR2 SVGAGI. Trimming at V came to 4 bases and at J to 5 bases, leaving 1 base not matched to a gene. CDR3 coding DNA: TGTGCCAGCAGTTTCAGGGGGACTGAAGCTTTCTTT. Translated: CASSFRGTEAFF.

The rearrangement joins TRBV18 to TRBJ1-5; 7 bases match TRBD1. The CDR3 length is 15 residues. CDR1 KGHSH and CDR2 LQKENI come from the germline V gene. The V gene end was trimmed by 1 base and the J gene end by 5 bases; junction bases not matched to a gene: 5. This chain's CDR3 is CASSPQGASDQPQHF. CDR3 sequence (DNA): TGTGCCAGCTCACCACAGGGGGCGTCCGATCAGCCCCAGCATTTT.

The J gene is TRBJ1-4, the V gene TRBV29-1; 7 nucleotides agree with TRBD1. The junction had 4 bases not matched to a gene; V was cut back by 3 bases and J by 3 bases. Germline values: CDR1 SQVTM, CDR2 ANQGSEA. This CDR3 has 14 residues. The CDR3 region has the DNA TGCAGCGTTGAGATCGGGACAGCTAATGAAAAACTGTTTTTT. Translated: CSVEIGTANEKLFF.

A word on this clone: One junction end disagrees with the germline gene, perhaps due to a read error. The rearrangement links TRBV2 to TRBJ1-1; D unresolved. The germline CDR1 and CDR2 sequences are SNHLY and FYNNEI. CDR3 length: 11 residues. The CDR3: CASSEMGDPIF. CDR3 nucleotides: TGTGCCAGCAGTGAAATGGGAGACCCCATCTTT.

As regards this clone: This same CDR3 is encoded by further DNA sequences in the sample. The chain has TRBV12-3 or TRBV12-4 and TRBJ1-1; a weak D match, TRBD1 (5 bases). The V gene lost 3 bases and the J gene lost 3 bases, with 8 bases spanning the gap. This CDR3 region has 13 residues. The CDR3 DNA sequence: TGTGCCAGCAGTTTGGGGGGACACACTGAAGCTTTCTTT. Residues: CASSLGGHTEAFF.

By its share, this clone is medium-sized. The rearrangement uses TRBV5-1 and TRBJ1-4; the match to TRBD1 covers 7 bases. CDR3 length equals 14 residues. The J segment lost 7 bases and the V segment lost 4 bases, leaving 7 bases of the junction unmatched. Per the germline V gene, CDR1 is SGHRS and CDR2 is YFSETQ. DNA for the CDR3: TGCGCCAGCAGCGTCCGACAGGGAAGTGAAAAACTGTTTTTT. Translated, it gives CASSVRQGSEKLFF.

V and J are TRBV2 and TRBJ1-3; the D gene is possibly TRBD1 (6 bases). This CDR3 has 16 amino acids. V dropped 3 bases and J dropped 2 bases, with 14 bases sitting between them. Germline CDR1 and CDR2: SNHLY and FYNNEI. The CDR3 sequence is CASSDNGQWAGNTIYF. DNA of the CDR3: TGTGCCAGCAGTGATAACGGACAGTGGGCTGGAAACACCATATATTTT. The full variable domain, with the rest looked up from reference TRBV2 and TRBJ1-3, is EPEVTQTPSHQVTQMGQEVILRCVPISNHLYFYWYRQILGQKVEFLVSFYNNEISEKSEIFDDQFSVERPDGSNFTLKIRSTKLEDSAMYFCASSDNGQWAGNTIYFGEGSWLTVV.

The chain is built from TRBV5-4 and TRBJ2-5; maybe TRBD1 (5 bases). The CDR3 is 14 amino acids. Germline V gene lookup returns CDR1 SGHNT and CDR2 YYREEE (reference sequence). V lost 2 bases and J lost 2, with 10 bases in between. The CDR3 coding sequence is TGTGCCAGCAGCTTTAGGGGCCTACAAGAGACCCAGTACTTC. This encodes CASSFRGLQETQYF.

By sample fraction, this clone is medium-sized. The J gene is TRBJ1-3, the V gene TRBV29-1; TRBD1 is a possible D gene (5 bases). The germline gives CDR1 SQVTM, CDR2 ANQGSEA. V was clipped by 6 bases and J by 6 bases, with 18 bases between them. This CDR3 is 14 amino acids long. The CDR3 sequence: CSVASYGHLNTIYF. As DNA, the CDR3 is TGCAGCGTGGCCAGTTATGGACACCTAAACACCATATATTTT.

The rearrangement links TRBV30 to TRBJ1-1, with D perhaps matching TRBD1 (5 bases). V lost 5 bases and J 1 base, leaving 8 bases between the germline ends. This CDR3 is 12 amino acids long. The V gene's germline CDR1 is GTSNPN and CDR2 SVGIG (reference sequence). CDR3 DNA: TGTGCCTGGGGCGACAGGAACACTGAAGCTTTCTTT. It encodes CAWGDRNTEAFF.

J is TRBJ1-1 and V is TRBV5-5; a weak D match, TRBD1 (6 bases). The V and J ends lost 5 bases and 10 bases respectively, with 18 bases between them. CDR1 and CDR2 from the germline V gene are SGHKS and YYEKEE (reference sequence). The CDR3 covers 13 residues. DNA of the CDR3: TGTGCCAGCAGTCCACGGGGGGCAGCTGGAGCTTTCTTT. It yields the protein CASSPRGAAGAFF.

The DNA for the CDR3 is TGTGCCAGCAGTTCCCCCGGGGGGGTCACGCGGGAGCAGTACTTC. Its translation is CASSSPGGVTREQYF. V and J are TRBV28 and TRBJ2-7; TRBD2 matches at 8 bases. Trimming at V came to 4 bases and at J to 7 bases, leaving 12 bases not matched to a gene. The germline V gene encodes CDR1 MDHEN and CDR2 SYDVKM. The CDR3 consists of 15 residues.

V is TRBV11-3 and J is TRBJ2-2; TRBD2 matches 12 bases. The CDR3 loop spans 16 amino acids. Germline trimming cut 5 bases from V and 4 bases from J; bases unmatched to any gene: 5. Germline V gene data show CDR1 as SGHNT and CDR2 as YENEEA. The CDR3 reads CASSPRTSGITGELFF. The CDR3 bases are TGTGCCAGCAGCCCCAGGACTAGCGGGATCACCGGGGAGCTGTTTTTT.